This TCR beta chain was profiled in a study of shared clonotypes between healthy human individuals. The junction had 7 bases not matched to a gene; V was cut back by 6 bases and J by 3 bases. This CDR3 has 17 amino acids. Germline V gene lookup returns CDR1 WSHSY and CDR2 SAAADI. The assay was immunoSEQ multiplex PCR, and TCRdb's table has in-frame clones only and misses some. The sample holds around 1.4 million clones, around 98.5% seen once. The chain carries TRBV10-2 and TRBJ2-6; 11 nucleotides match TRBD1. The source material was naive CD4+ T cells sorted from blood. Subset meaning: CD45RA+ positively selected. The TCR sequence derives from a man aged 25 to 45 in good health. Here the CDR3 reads CASRSGQGAHGANVLTF. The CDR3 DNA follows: TGCGCCAGCAGATCTGGACAGGGGGCTCATGGGGCCAACGTCCTGACTTTC.